What follows are 29 T cell receptor beta chains derived from one specimen sequenced in a study of blood T cell repertoires in COVID-19. Profiling relied on immunoSEQ multiplex PCR, and the TCRdb table lists in-frame clones only, not all of them. The table records about 120,000 clones, roughly 81% of them present only once. The specimen sequenced was peripheral blood. Receptors originate from a human donor in a cohort sampled during active COVID-19.

The chain couples TRBV9 to TRBJ1-2; no definite D call. V was pared by 0 bases and J by 4 bases, with 10 bases between. The CDR3 totals 14 residues. Germline-derived CDR1 and CDR2 are SGDLS and YYNGEE. This CDR3 reads CASSVDRSPYGYTF. CDR3 DNA: TGTGCCAGCAGCGTAGATCGCAGTCCCTATGGCTACACCTTC.

The J gene is TRBJ1-4, the V gene TRBV19; D call uncertain. Per germline, CDR1 LNHDA and CDR2 SQIVND (reference sequence). The CDR3 length is 14 residues. With 7 bases removed from V and 0 bases from J, the gap between germline ends came to 9 bases. For the CDR3, the DNA is TGTGCCAGTAAATTATATGCAACTAATGAAAAACTGTTTTTT. Translation gives CASKLYATNEKLFF. The variable domain in full, completed from reference TRBV19 and TRBJ1-4, reads DGGITQSPKYLFRKEGQNVTLSCEQNLNHDAMYWYRQDPGQGLRLIYYSQIVNDFQKGDIAEGYSVSREKKESFPLTVTSAQKNPTAFYLCASKLYATNEKLFFGSGTQLSVL.

V and J are TRBV2 and TRBJ1-5; a weak D match, TRBD1 (5 bases). V was pared by 6 bases and J by 0 bases, with 12 bases between. The CDR3 has 15 amino acids. Germline V gene lookup returns CDR1 SNHLY and CDR2 FYNNEI. The CDR3 protein is CASSLQGHSNQPQHF. The CDR3 nucleotides are TGTGCCAGCAGCCTCCAGGGCCATAGCAATCAGCCCCAGCATTTT.

The genes are TRBV7-2 and TRBJ2-5, with 9 bases that match TRBD1. The germline CDR1 and CDR2 sequences are SGHTA and FQGNSA. CDR3 length: 14 amino acids. After removal of 3 bases from V and 5 bases from J, the junction contained 4 bases not matched to a gene. CDR3 nucleotides: TGTGCCAGCAGCTTGGGGACAGGGTTTGAGACCCAGTACTTC. Residues: CASSLGTGFETQYF. Full variable domain (remainder filled in from reference TRBV7-2 and TRBJ2-5): GAGVSQSPSNKVTEKGKDVELRCDPISGHTALYWYRQSLGQGLEFLIYFQGNSAPDKSGLPSDRFSAERTGGSVSTLTIQRTQQEDSAVYLCASSLGTGFETQYFGPGTRLLVL.

CDR3 DNA sequence: TGTGCCAGCACCATACAAGGGGGCAGGGCTAGCGTCGAGCAGTACTTC. This translates into CASTIQGGRASVEQYF. This chain joins TRBV7-2 and TRBJ2-7, with a tentative D call TRBD1 (7 bases). Looked up from germline, CDR1 is SGHTA and CDR2 is FQGNSA. Trimming took 7 bases from V and 6 from J, leaving 25 bases between them. The CDR3 extends over 16 amino acids.

The chain has TRBV11-3 and TRBJ1-1, with 10 bases identical to TRBD1. V dropped 5 bases and J dropped 4; count of bases not matched to a gene: 4. There are 14 residues in the CDR3. CDR1 and CDR2 (germline): SGHNT, YENEEA. The CDR3 coding sequence is TGTGCCAGCAGCCGGGACAGGGGCTCCACTGAAGCTTTCTTT. The encoded protein is CASSRDRGSTEAFF.

V gene TRBV11-1 combines with J gene TRBJ2-7; D gene ambiguous. The CDR3 has 13 amino acids. V lost 5 bases, J lost 4 bases, and 12 bases lay in between. Germline CDR1 reads SGHAT; CDR2 reads FQDESV (reference sequence). The CDR3 DNA reads TGTGCCAGCAGCCGAGGCCCCGCGTACGAGCAGTACTTC. Its protein product is CASSRGPAYEQYF.

The rearrangement uses TRBV15 and TRBJ2-7; possible D gene TRBD2, 6 bases. Germline V lookup: CDR1 LNHNV, CDR2 YYDKDF (reference sequence). The CDR3 runs to 15 residues. V lost 5 bases, J lost 0 bases, and 14 bases lay in between. The DNA for the CDR3 is TGTGCCACCAGCGCGGGACGGCCTGCCTCCTACGAGCAGTACTTC. It specifies CATSAGRPASYEQYF.

The CDR3 nucleotides read TGTGCCAGCAGCGCCAGAACCCACAGCTCTGGAAACACCATATATTTT. The encoded protein is CASSARTHSSGNTIYF. The chain couples TRBV7-8 to TRBJ1-3, with D hard to call. The CDR3 consists of 16 residues. The germline V and J ends were trimmed by 5 bases and 0 bases, with 14 bases remaining between them. Germline V gives CDR1 SGHVS, CDR2 FQNEAQ.

This rearrangement joins TRBV5-6 to TRBJ2-7; unclear D gene. This CDR3 is built from 15 residues. With 2 bases removed from V and 2 bases from J, the gap between germline ends came to 14 bases. CDR1 and CDR2 from the germline V gene are SGHDT and YYEEEE. The CDR3 sequence: CASSLRNRVTYEQYF. In DNA, the CDR3 is TGTGCCAGCAGCTTAAGGAACAGAGTTACCTACGAGCAGTACTTC.

The chain combines TRBV9 with TRBJ2-3; 8 nucleotides line up with TRBD1. This CDR3 contains 18 residues. Germline lookup yields CDR1 SGDLS and CDR2 YYNGEE. V lost 2 bases and J lost 5; bases outside the gene matches: 16. CDR3 sequence: CASSVTPGGQYSGDTQYF. CDR3 coding DNA: TGTGCCAGCAGCGTTACCCCAGGGGGCCAGTACAGTGGAGATACGCAGTATTTT.

CDR3 sequence reads: CASSATGVSQPQHF. In DNA form, the CDR3 reads TGTGCCAGCAGCGCCACAGGGGTAAGTCAGCCCCAGCATTTT. The chain employs TRBV9 and TRBJ1-5; the match to TRBD1 covers 7 bases. The trim removed 3 bases at V and 6 bases at J, leaving 6 bases unmatched. This CDR3 is built from 14 residues. Per germline, CDR1 SGDLS and CDR2 YYNGEE.

The chain combines TRBV2 with TRBJ1-6; the match to TRBD1 covers 7 bases. There are 12 residues in the CDR3. The V gene's germline CDR1 is SNHLY and CDR2 FYNNEI. V lost 6 bases, J lost 14 bases, and 7 bases stayed unmatched. The CDR3 DNA follows: TGTGCCAGCAGATCCAGGGGGTTTTCCCTCCACTTT. Translation gives CASRSRGFSLHF.

V and J are TRBV28 and TRBJ2-4; 7 bases are a match to TRBD1. J was trimmed by 6 bases and V by 0 bases; bases with no gene match: 11. Germline V gene sequence: CDR1 MDHEN, CDR2 SYDVKM. The CDR3 spans 17 residues. CDR3 residues: CASSLWGTATWGNIQYF. The DNA of the CDR3 is TGTGCCAGCAGTTTATGGGGGACAGCTACTTGGGGAAACATTCAGTACTTC.

This chain uses TRBV24-1 with TRBJ2-2; D is perhaps TRBD1 (5 bases). From germline, CDR1 is KGHDR and CDR2 SFDVKD. This CDR3 has 14 residues. Trimming shortened V by 3 bases and J by 3 bases, and 7 bases separated the two germline ends. CDR3 DNA: TGTGCCACCAGTGATCCAGGGTACACCGGGGAGCTGTTTTTT. The encoded protein is CATSDPGYTGELFF.

V is TRBV11-2 and J is TRBJ1-1, with no clear D. Germline lookup yields CDR1 SGHAT and CDR2 FQNNGV. Trimming took off 1 base at V and 5 bases at J, with 8 bases between the two ends. The CDR3 runs 13 residues. For the CDR3, the DNA is TGTGCCAGCAGCTTAGTGCCCGGGACTGAAGCTTTCTTT. Translated: CASSLVPGTEAFF. Combining the CDR3 with reference TRBV11-2 and TRBJ1-1 gives the whole variable domain EAGVAQSPRYKIIEKRQSVAFWCNPISGHATLYWYQQILGQGPKLLIQFQNNGVVDDSQLPKDRFSAERLKGVDSTLKIQPAKLEDSAVYLCASSLVPGTEAFFGQGTRLTVV.

Here the CDR3 DNA reads TGTGCCAGCAGCCCAGGACAGTACATTCAGTACTTC. This gives the protein CASSPGQYIQYF. The chain recombines TRBV7-9 with TRBJ2-4, with D perhaps matching TRBD1 (6 bases). CDR3 length: 12 amino acids. The V gene lost 5 bases and the J gene lost 8 bases, with 10 bases spanning the gap. From germline, CDR1 is SEHNR and CDR2 FQNEAQ (reference sequence).

This clone was observed a handful of times. The genes are TRBV2 and TRBJ1-2, with D perhaps TRBD1 (6 bases). Trimming took 7 bases from V and 4 from J, leaving 13 bases between them. The germline V gene encodes CDR1 SNHLY and CDR2 FYNNEI. The CDR3 runs 13 residues. In nucleotides, the CDR3 is TGTGCCAGCAAATTGGACAGCCTCTATGGCTACACCTTC. The encoded protein is CASKLDSLYGYTF. Full variable domain (remainder filled in from reference TRBV2 and TRBJ1-2): EPEVTQTPSHQVTQMGQEVILRCVPISNHLYFYWYRQILGQKVEFLVSFYNNEISEKSEIFDDQFSVERPDGSNFTLKIRSTKLEDSAMYFCASKLDSLYGYTFGSGTRLTVV.

The V gene is TRBV27, the J gene TRBJ1-2; 7 bases line up with TRBD1. The CDR3 sequence is 14 residues long. The V gene end was trimmed by 10 bases and the J gene end by 4 bases; junction bases not matched to a gene: 12. Germline loops: CDR1 MNHEY, CDR2 SMNVEV (reference sequence). The CDR3 region is CATTRGAGGYGYTF. The CDR3 region has the DNA TGTGCCACCACCAGGGGGGCAGGGGGCTATGGCTACACCTTC.

This clone has just a few counts. As DNA, the CDR3 is TGTGCCAGCAGCAGCAGGACAGAAGACAATGAGCAGTTCTTC. Protein: CASSSRTEDNEQFF. This sequence joins TRBV5-4 and TRBJ2-1, with TRBD1 as a possible D gene (6 bases). V lost 4 bases and J lost 5, with 13 bases in between. The length of the CDR3 is 14 residues. The germline V gene has CDR1 SGHNT and CDR2 YYREEE (reference sequence). The variable domain in full, with the rest retrieved from reference TRBV5-4 and TRBJ2-1, is ETGVTQSPTHLIKTRGQQVTLRCSSQSGHNTVSWYQQALGQGPQFIFQYYREEENGRGNFPPRFSGLQFPNYSSELNVNALELDDSALYLCASSSRTEDNEQFFGPGTRLTVL.

The sample holds a few counts of this clone. The chain links TRBV6-6 to TRBJ1-2, with a tentative D call TRBD1 (5 bases). In germline, CDR1 is MNHNY, CDR2 SVGAGI (reference sequence). The CDR3 is 13 amino acids. Trimming pared 6 bases from V and 8 bases from J, leaving 16 bases between. CDR3 in DNA: TGTGCCAGCAGCCCCCCCCGGGGGGACGGCTACACCTTC. Its translation is CASSPPRGDGYTF.

The chain employs TRBV7-9 and TRBJ1-6; 8 nucleotides agree with TRBD1. The CDR3 sequence is 15 residues long. V shed 7 bases and J 7 bases; nucleotides not matched to a gene: 9. Germline V gene sequence: CDR1 SEHNR, CDR2 FQNEAQ (reference sequence). Here the CDR3 reads CASTPQGEVNSPLHF. The CDR3 nucleotides read TGTGCCAGCACACCACAGGGGGAGGTGAATTCACCCCTCCACTTT. The full variable domain, in which reference TRBV7-9 and TRBJ1-6 provide the parts outside the CDR3, is DTGVSQNPRHKITKRGQNVTFRCDPISEHNRLYWYRQTLGQGPEFLTYFQNEAQLEKSRLLSDRFSAERPKGSFSTLEIQRTEQGDSAMYLCASTPQGEVNSPLHFGNGTRLTVT.

The chain couples TRBV25-1 to TRBJ2-1, with 9 positions matching TRBD2. Germline V CDR1 and CDR2: MGHDK, SYGVNS. V lost 2 bases to trimming and J lost 2 bases; unmatched junction nucleotides: 10. CDR3 size: 18 residues. The CDR3 DNA reads TGTGCCAGCAGTGAACCCGCCAAGACTAGCGGAGCCTACAATGAGCAGTTCTTC. This sequence encodes CASSEPAKTSGAYNEQFF.

This clone was detected a few times. This chain uses TRBV18 with TRBJ1-2, with TRBD1 identical over 7 bases. The V segment lost 4 bases and the J segment 6 bases; nucleotides outside the gene matches: 5. CDR1 KGHSH and CDR2 LQKENI come from the germline V gene. This CDR3 contains 13 residues. CDR3 DNA sequence: TGTGCCAGCTCACGCCCAGGGGGGAATGGCTACACCTTC. Translation gives CASSRPGGNGYTF.

This clone was detected only a few times. This rearrangement joins TRBV30 to TRBJ2-7, with D perhaps matching TRBD2 (6 bases). With 0 bases removed from V and 7 bases from J, the gap between germline ends came to 13 bases. The germline V gene has CDR1 GTSNPN and CDR2 SVGIG (reference sequence). The CDR3 is 13 residues long. As DNA, the CDR3 is TGTGCCTGGAGTGTTGGAGGGGAACGGGAGCAGTACTTC. Translation gives CAWSVGGEREQYF.

The J gene is TRBJ2-5, the V gene TRBV5-5; D is unresolved. The CDR3 is made up of 13 amino acids. Looked up from germline, CDR1 is SGHKS and CDR2 is YYEKEE (reference sequence). Trimming stripped 0 bases from V and 3 bases from J, with 6 bases between. The CDR3 loop reads CASSLAREETQYF. Written as DNA, the CDR3 is TGTGCCAGCAGCTTGGCACGAGAAGAGACCCAGTACTTC.

The V call is TRBV30, the J call TRBJ2-7; 8 bases map to TRBD1. There are 16 residues in the CDR3. Germline CDR1 is GTSNPN and CDR2 is SVGIG (reference sequence). Trimming removed 1 base from V and 0 bases from J; junction bases left unmatched: 8. CDR3 amino acids: CAWSDIWTGSSYEQYF. CDR3 coding DNA: TGTGCCTGGAGTGATATATGGACAGGGAGCTCCTACGAGCAGTACTTC.

The rearrangement joins TRBV6-5 to TRBJ2-7; D is possibly TRBD1 (6 bases). There are 13 residues in the CDR3. Germline values: CDR1 MNHEY, CDR2 SVGAGI. Trimming shortened V by 7 bases and J by 5 bases, and 15 bases separated the two germline ends. CDR3 sequence (DNA): TGTGCCAGCACCCTTAACAGGGTCCACGAGCAGTACTTC. This gives the protein CASTLNRVHEQYF.

The chain is built from TRBV11-2 and TRBJ2-7; D is unresolved. This CDR3 has 16 residues. The ends were cut back, 5 bases at V and 4 bases at J, with 21 bases in the middle. Germline V gene data show CDR1 as SGHAT and CDR2 as FQNNGV. The CDR3 nucleotides read TGTGCCAGCAGCCACCCCGATCCCCGAATTACTTACGAGCAGTACTTC. This codes for CASSHPDPRITYEQYF. Full variable domain (missing parts from reference TRBV11-2 and TRBJ2-7): EAGVAQSPRYKIIEKRQSVAFWCNPISGHATLYWYQQILGQGPKLLIQFQNNGVVDDSQLPKDRFSAERLKGVDSTLKIQPAKLEDSAVYLCASSHPDPRITYEQYFGPGTRLTVT.